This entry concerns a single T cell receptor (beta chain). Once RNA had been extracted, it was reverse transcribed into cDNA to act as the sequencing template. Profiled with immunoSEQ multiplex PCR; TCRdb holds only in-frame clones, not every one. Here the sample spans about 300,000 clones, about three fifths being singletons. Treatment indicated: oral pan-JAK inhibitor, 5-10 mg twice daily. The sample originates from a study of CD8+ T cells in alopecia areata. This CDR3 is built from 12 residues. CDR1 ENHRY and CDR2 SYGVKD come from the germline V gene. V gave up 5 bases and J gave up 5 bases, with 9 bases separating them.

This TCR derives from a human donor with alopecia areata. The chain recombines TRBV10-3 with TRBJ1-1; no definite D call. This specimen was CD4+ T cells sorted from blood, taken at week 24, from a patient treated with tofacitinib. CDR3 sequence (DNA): TGTGCCATCAGTAGCCAGCGGACTGAAGCTTTCTTT. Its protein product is CAISSQRTEAFF.